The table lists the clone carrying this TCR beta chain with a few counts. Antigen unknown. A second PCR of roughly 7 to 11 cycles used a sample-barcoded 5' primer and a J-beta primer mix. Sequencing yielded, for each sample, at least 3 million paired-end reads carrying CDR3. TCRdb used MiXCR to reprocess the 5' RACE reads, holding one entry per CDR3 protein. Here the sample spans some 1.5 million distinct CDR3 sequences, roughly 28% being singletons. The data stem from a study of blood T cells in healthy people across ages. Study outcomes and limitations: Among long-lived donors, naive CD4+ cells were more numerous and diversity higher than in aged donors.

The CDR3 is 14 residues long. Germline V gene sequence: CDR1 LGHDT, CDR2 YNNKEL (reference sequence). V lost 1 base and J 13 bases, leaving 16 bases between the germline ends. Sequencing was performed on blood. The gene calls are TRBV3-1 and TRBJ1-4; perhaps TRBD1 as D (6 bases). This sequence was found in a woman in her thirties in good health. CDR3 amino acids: CASSQVQGEVGLFF. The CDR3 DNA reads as TGTGCCAGCAGCCAAGTACAGGGTGAGGTAGGACTGTTTTTT.